The 28 T cell receptor beta chains presented below share a single source sample, sequenced in a study of blood T cell repertoires in COVID-19. Profiled with immunoSEQ multiplex PCR; TCRdb holds only in-frame clones, not every one. The repertoire includes just over 250,000 clones, around 90% of them detected once, and roughly 2.7% sits in the top ten. The sequenced material came from peripheral blood. All receptors come from a person aged 18 to 30 with COVID-19, enrolled during active disease.

This chain connects TRBV28 to TRBJ2-1; 8 bases line up with TRBD1. The junction had 8 bases not matched to a gene; V was cut back by 7 bases and J by 3 bases. CDR3 length equals 15 residues. Germline CDR1 reads MDHEN; CDR2 reads SYDVKM. The chain's CDR3 is CASKQGENHYNEQFF. Written as DNA, the CDR3 is TGTGCCAGCAAACAGGGGGAAAACCACTACAATGAGCAGTTCTTC.

This chain uses TRBV12-3 or TRBV12-4 with TRBJ2-7, with D maybe TRBD2 (5 bases). There are 13 residues in the CDR3. Trimming left V 2 bases short and J 5 bases short, with 10 bases between. This chain's CDR3 is CASSLIGRDEQYF. In nucleotides, the CDR3 is TGTGCCAGCAGTTTAATAGGGCGGGACGAGCAGTACTTC.

The V gene is TRBV4-1, the J gene TRBJ1-3, with TRBD1 as a possible D gene (5 bases). Trimming shortened V by 4 bases and J by 2 bases, and 9 bases separated the two germline ends. Germline CDR1 and CDR2: MGHRA and YSYEKL. The CDR3 spans 14 residues. The CDR3 sequence is CASSRRGTGNTIYF. The CDR3 DNA follows: TGCGCCAGCAGCCGGCGGGGGACTGGAAACACCATATATTTT.

The chain links TRBV7-2 to TRBJ2-1; 9 bases map to TRBD2. This CDR3 is built from 13 residues. The V gene's germline CDR1 is SGHTA and CDR2 FQGNSA. V trimming: 2 bases; J trimming: 12 bases; junction bases outside the gene matches: 5. The CDR3 nucleotides read TGTGCCAGCAGCTTACGCGGGGGGGCTTCGCAGTTCTTC. As protein: CASSLRGGASQFF.

This chain uses TRBV5-1 with TRBJ2-3, with 9 bases aligning to TRBD1. In germline, CDR1 is SGHRS, CDR2 YFSETQ. The CDR3 spans 16 residues. The ends lost 4 bases at V and 4 bases at J; junction bases unmatched: 10. CDR3 coding DNA: TGCGCCAGCAGCGACGTGACAGGGGGTCTCGCAGATACGCAGTATTTT. It yields the protein CASSDVTGGLADTQYF.

V is TRBV5-1 and J is TRBJ2-5; 8 bases match TRBD2. The CDR3 covers 17 residues. Losses at the gene ends were 0 bases for V and 1 base for J; bases not matched to a gene: 8. Germline V CDR1 and CDR2: SGHRS, YFSETQ. The CDR3 coding sequence is TGCGCCAGCAGCTTGGGTAACAGCGGGAGCCTCCAAGAGACCCAGTACTTC. As protein: CASSLGNSGSLQETQYF.

This clone was seen a few times. The chain carries TRBV5-4 and TRBJ1-3, with a weak D call TRBD1 (5 bases). This CDR3 spans 14 amino acids. CDR1 and CDR2 from the germline V gene are SGHNT and YYREEE (reference sequence). V was pared by 2 bases and J by 4 bases, with 10 bases between. CDR3 residues: CASSFEQAGNTIYF. The DNA for the CDR3 is TGTGCCAGCAGCTTCGAACAGGCGGGAAACACCATATATTTT.

The V gene is TRBV15, the J gene TRBJ2-2; 14 nucleotides align to TRBD2. Germline values: CDR1 LNHNV, CDR2 YYDKDF (reference sequence). This CDR3 comprises 16 residues. With V trimmed by 3 bases and J by 4 bases, 1 base remained unmatched. The CDR3: CATSSGTSGSTGELFF. CDR3 DNA: TGTGCCACCAGCAGTGGGACTAGCGGGAGCACCGGGGAGCTGTTTTTT.

CDR3 protein: CASSLSPSNYGYTF. In DNA form, the CDR3 reads TGTGCCAGCAGTTTATCCCCGTCTAACTATGGCTACACCTTC. This chain uses TRBV27 with TRBJ1-2; D unresolved. The V gene lost 0 bases and the J gene lost 0 bases, with 5 bases spanning the gap. Per germline, CDR1 MNHEY and CDR2 SMNVEV (reference sequence). The CDR3 totals 14 residues.

In its sample, this clone was seen once. The chain couples TRBV7-3 to TRBJ2-2; TRBD2 matches at 9 bases. Germline lookup yields CDR1 SGHTA and CDR2 FQGTGA. The CDR3 is 16 amino acids. After removal of 6 bases from V and 4 bases from J, the junction contained 9 bases not matched to a gene. This CDR3 reads CASSPGGRAFTGELFF. CDR3 in DNA: TGTGCCAGCAGTCCGGGCGGGAGGGCCTTCACCGGGGAGCTGTTTTTT.

The chain has TRBV16 and TRBJ2-5; tentative D call: TRBD2 (5 bases). V lost 6 bases and J 3 bases, leaving 11 bases between the germline ends. CDR3 length equals 13 residues. Per germline, CDR1 KGHSY and CDR2 FQNENV. CDR3 DNA: TGTGCCAGCAGTCGGGGTAGAGAAGAGACCCAGTACTTC. This sequence encodes CASSRGREETQYF.

This clone appeared a single time. The chain carries TRBV7-9 and TRBJ1-2; D ambiguous. This CDR3 spans 15 amino acids. V lost 1 base to trimming and J lost 8 bases, with 17 bases between them. Germline CDR1 is SEHNR and CDR2 is FQNEAQ (reference sequence). CDR3 amino acids: CASSLVAGNMDGYTF. Here the CDR3 DNA reads TGTGCCAGCAGCTTAGTAGCCGGGAATATGGACGGCTACACCTTC.

The J gene is TRBJ1-1, the V gene TRBV5-1, with a tentative D call TRBD1 (5 bases). The ends were cut back, 1 base at V and 7 bases at J, with 14 bases in the middle. The CDR3 is made up of 14 amino acids. The germline V gene has CDR1 SGHRS and CDR2 YFSETQ. The CDR3 coding sequence is TGCGCCAGCAGCTTGACAGTGCCTCAGGGTGAAGCTTTCTTT. Its translation: CASSLTVPQGEAFF.

This clone has only a few counts. The chain employs TRBV9 and TRBJ1-5; TRBD1 aligns across 7 bases. The J segment lost 5 bases and the V segment lost 1 base, leaving 0 bases of the junction unmatched. This CDR3 region has 13 residues. Germline CDR1 and CDR2: SGDLS and YYNGEE. This CDR3 is CASSVTGDQPQHF. In nucleotides, the CDR3 is TGTGCCAGCAGCGTAACAGGGGATCAGCCCCAGCATTTT.

The genes are TRBV11-2 and TRBJ1-5, with D unclear. Per germline, CDR1 SGHAT and CDR2 FQNNGV. V was clipped by 0 bases and J by 7 bases, with 7 bases between them. The CDR3 spans 13 residues. The CDR3 is CASSLDLRQPQHF. In DNA, the CDR3 is TGTGCCAGCAGCTTAGATCTTCGGCAGCCCCAGCATTTT. The full variable domain, its missing parts supplied by reference TRBV11-2 and TRBJ1-5, is EAGVAQSPRYKIIEKRQSVAFWCNPISGHATLYWYQQILGQGPKLLIQFQNNGVVDDSQLPKDRFSAERLKGVDSTLKIQPAKLEDSAVYLCASSLDLRQPQHFGDGTRLSIL.

This clone was observed a single time. The V call is TRBV6-5, the J call TRBJ2-7; the D is unclear. The CDR3 runs to 13 residues. The V gene's germline CDR1 is MNHEY and CDR2 SVGAGI. V was clipped by 5 bases and J by 4 bases, with 12 bases between them. CDR3: CASSPRLNYEQYF. The CDR3 DNA is TGTGCCAGCAGTCCTAGACTCAATTACGAGCAGTACTTC.

The rearrangement links TRBV18 to TRBJ2-5; maybe TRBD1 (6 bases). Trimming left V 4 bases short and J 4 bases short, with 16 bases between. From germline, CDR1 is KGHSH and CDR2 LQKENI. CDR3 length: 15 amino acids. The DNA for the CDR3 is TGTGCCAGCTCACGAACAGGGAAAGGAGGAGAGACCCAGTACTTC. It translates to CASSRTGKGGETQYF.

The rearrangement links TRBV19 to TRBJ2-7, with D perhaps matching TRBD2 (6 bases). Germline V CDR1 and CDR2: LNHDA, SQIVND (reference sequence). V shed 3 bases and J shed 1 base, with 13 bases lying between them. The CDR3 contains 15 residues. The CDR3 DNA reads TGTGCCAGTAGTATTTTTTTTAGCGGATCCTACGAGCAGTACTTC. It specifies CASSIFFSGSYEQYF.

This clone turned up a few times. This chain connects TRBV2 to TRBJ2-2; D gene unclear. Germline V gene lookup returns CDR1 SNHLY and CDR2 FYNNEI. V was pared by 8 bases and J by 5 bases, with 6 bases between. This CDR3 region has 11 residues. As DNA, the CDR3 is TGTGCCAGCGTACGGACCGGGGAGCTGTTTTTT. This translates into CASVRTGELFF.

The V call is TRBV27, the J call TRBJ2-5, with D uncertain. Germline V CDR1 and CDR2: MNHEY, SMNVEV (reference sequence). V gave up 4 bases and J gave up 3 bases, with 12 bases separating them. This CDR3 contains 14 residues. CDR3 residues: CASSWSSDEETQYF. The DNA for the CDR3 is TGTGCCAGCAGTTGGTCGTCAGATGAAGAGACCCAGTACTTC.

V is TRBV7-9 and J is TRBJ1-1, with TRBD1 matching 10 bases. Germline V gives CDR1 SEHNR, CDR2 FQNEAQ (reference sequence). This CDR3 contains 16 residues. The J segment lost 3 bases and the V segment lost 4 bases, leaving 8 bases of the junction unmatched. CDR3 nucleotides: TGTGCCAGCAGCTCTATAGACAGGGGGCTGTACACTGAAGCTTTCTTT. As protein: CASSSIDRGLYTEAFF. Complete variable domain (other parts from reference TRBV7-9 and TRBJ1-1): DTGVSQNPRHKITKRGQNVTFRCDPISEHNRLYWYRQTLGQGPEFLTYFQNEAQLEKSRLLSDRFSAERPKGSFSTLEIQRTEQGDSAMYLCASSSIDRGLYTEAFFGQGTRLTVV.

As DNA, the CDR3 is TGTGCCAGCTCTCCGGGTACGAATCAGCCCCAGCATTTT. This translates into CASSPGTNQPQHF. The J gene is TRBJ1-5, the V gene TRBV18; D unresolved. Trimming pared 6 bases from V and 4 bases from J, leaving 10 bases between. The CDR3 consists of 13 residues. Germline CDR1 and CDR2: KGHSH and LQKENI.

V and J are TRBV29-1 and TRBJ2-7, with 7 positions matching TRBD1. The CDR3 loop spans 13 amino acids. V was pared by 2 bases and J by 1 base, with 2 bases of the junction left unmatched. The germline gives CDR1 SQVTM, CDR2 ANQGSEA. CDR3 sequence reads: CSVETGVSYEQYF. The CDR3 nucleotides are TGCAGCGTTGAAACAGGGGTTTCCTACGAGCAGTACTTC.

This rearrangement joins TRBV7-9 to TRBJ2-1, with 7 bases fitting TRBD1. The germline gives CDR1 SEHNR, CDR2 FQNEAQ (reference sequence). The length of the CDR3 is 16 residues. J was trimmed by 8 bases and V by 5 bases; bases with no gene match: 15. The CDR3: CASSPTVGTVPHEQFF. CDR3 coding DNA: TGTGCCAGCAGCCCTACGGTAGGGACAGTTCCCCATGAGCAGTTCTTC.

The chain has TRBV19 and TRBJ1-6; the D gene is possibly TRBD1 (6 bases). Deletions cut 11 bases from V and 7 bases from J, with 18 bases between. Germline V gives CDR1 LNHDA, CDR2 SQIVND (reference sequence). The CDR3 runs to 14 residues. This CDR3 is CAAGEGGKNSPLHF. The CDR3 nucleotides are TGTGCCGCCGGGGAAGGGGGTAAGAATTCACCCCTCCACTTT.

J is TRBJ2-1 and V is TRBV5-1, with TRBD2 identical over 10 bases. Germline-derived CDR1 and CDR2 are SGHRS and YFSETQ. The CDR3 contains 16 residues. The ends lost 5 bases at V and 4 bases at J; junction bases unmatched: 9. The CDR3 here is CASRTAGTSVYNEQFF. CDR3 bases: TGCGCCAGCAGAACCGCCGGGACTAGCGTATACAATGAGCAGTTCTTC.

The rearrangement uses TRBV6-5 and TRBJ2-5; 8 bases map to TRBD1. CDR1 is MNHEY, CDR2 SVGAGI, per germline. The V and J ends lost 5 bases and 4 bases, in that order; junction bases with no gene match: 6. This CDR3 is built from 14 residues. The CDR3 nucleotides read TGTGCCAGCAGTACCGGGACAGGTGGAGAGACCCAGTACTTC. Amino acid sequence: CASSTGTGGETQYF.

On this clone itself: At one boundary the junction diverges from the germline segment, which might be a read error. V and J are TRBV30 and TRBJ1-5; a weak D match, TRBD1 (6 bases). Germline CDR1 reads GTSNPN; CDR2 reads SVGIG (reference sequence). The CDR3 has 14 residues. CDR3 residues: CAWSVQGRNRPQHF. In nucleotides, the CDR3 is TGTGCCTGGAGTGTACAGGGCCGCAATCGGCCCCAGCATTTT. Full variable domain (outside the CDR3, taken from reference TRBV30 and TRBJ1-5): SQTIHQWPATLVQPVGSPLSLECTVEGTSNPNLYWYRQAAGRGLQLLFYSVGIGQISSEVPQNLSASRPQDRQFILSSKKLLLSDSGFYLCAWSVQGRNRPQHFGDGTRLSIL.